This TCR beta chain emerged from a study of cytomegalovirus exposure and HLA in healthy donors. Across the whole study: Across 300 to 400 genotyped donors, 81% landed in the Caucasian-associated ancestry cluster.

V lost 2 bases, J lost 0 bases, and 7 bases lay in between. CDR1 and CDR2 (germline): SSHAT, FNYEAQ (reference sequence). The CDR3 consists of 15 residues. This clone was counted between two and nine times. Its antigen is as yet unknown. Overall study results and limits: Despite most TCR sequences being rare, some public TCRs occurred in many donors. A missense DCLRE1C variant was associated with V- and J-gene trimming of TCR beta chains in a later analysis, and an independent cohort replicated the association.

PCR involved 60 Vbeta and 13 Jbeta primers. Method: immunoSEQ multiplex PCR; TCRdb's copy keeps in-frame clones and lacks some. The profile shows some 150,000 clones, around 86% of them singletons. Everyone who donated was a healthy bone marrow donor. This chain uses TRBV7-7 with TRBJ2-2; D unclear. This sequence was found in a woman aged 25 to 45 in good health and CMV-seronegative. The sequencing sample was made of PBMCs. The CDR3 DNA reads TGTGCCAGCAGCTTACTGGGCTCGAACACCGGGGAGCTGTTTTTT. It encodes CASSLLGSNTGELFF.